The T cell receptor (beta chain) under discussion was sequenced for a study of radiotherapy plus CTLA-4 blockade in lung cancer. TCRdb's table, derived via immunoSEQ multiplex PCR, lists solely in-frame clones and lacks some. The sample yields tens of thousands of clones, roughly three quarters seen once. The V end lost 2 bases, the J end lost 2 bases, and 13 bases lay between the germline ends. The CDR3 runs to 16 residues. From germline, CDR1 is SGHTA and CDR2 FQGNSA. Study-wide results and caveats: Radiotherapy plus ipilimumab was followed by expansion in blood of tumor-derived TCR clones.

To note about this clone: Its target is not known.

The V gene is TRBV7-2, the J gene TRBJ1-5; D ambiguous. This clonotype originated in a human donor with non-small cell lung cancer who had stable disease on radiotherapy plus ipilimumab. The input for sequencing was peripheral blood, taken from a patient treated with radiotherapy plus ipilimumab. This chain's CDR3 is CASSLRADGGNQPQHF. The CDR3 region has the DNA TGTGCCAGCAGCTTACGGGCGGATGGGGGCAATCAGCCCCAGCATTTT. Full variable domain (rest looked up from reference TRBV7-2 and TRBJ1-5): GAGVSQSPSNKVTEKGKDVELRCDPISGHTALYWYRQSLGQGLEFLIYFQGNSAPDKSGLPSDRFSAERTGGSVSTLTIQRTQQEDSAVYLCASSLRADGGNQPQHFGDGTRLSIL.